The 27 T cell receptor beta chains in this list originate from one sample, sequenced in a study of Tregs in tolerant kidney transplant recipients (dated 2019 in TCRdb). The transplants used related donors with nonmyeloablative bone marrow transplantation, and mixed chimerism in the human trials was transient. Library preparation was by the immunoSEQ multiplex PCR assay. TCRdb limited this immuneACCESS table to in-frame rearrangements with V and J called. A share of clones is missing; checked studies link under half to unresolved V genes, and the rest is unexplained. The sample has around 86,000 clones on record, roughly nine tenths of them singletons. Around 1.5% of the sample is held by the ten biggest clonotypes. Sequencing was performed on CD4+ T cells from blood (PBMCs), taken 24 months after the transplant. The receptors derive from a human patient who received a combined kidney and bone marrow transplant. Following a transplant, a fraction of the T cells may be traceable to the graft donor.

The rearrangement uses TRBV6-1 and TRBJ2-2; a weak D match, TRBD1 (6 bases). Germline V gene data show CDR1 as MNHNS and CDR2 as SASEGT. The CDR3 length is 15 residues. V lost 5 bases and J lost 3, with 13 bases in between. CDR3 amino acids: CASSSQGSDTGELFF. In nucleotides, the CDR3 is TGTGCCAGCAGTTCCCAGGGGAGTGACACCGGGGAGCTGTTTTTT.

The chain employs TRBV4-3 and TRBJ2-1, with 7 bases matching TRBD1. The length of the CDR3 is 15 residues. Germline V gene sequence: CDR1 LGHNA, CDR2 YSLEER. The J segment lost 6 bases and the V segment lost 1 base, leaving 6 bases of the junction unmatched. In DNA form, the CDR3 reads TGCGCCAGCAGCCAAGGGGGACGACAGGGCAATGAGCAGTTCTTC. Its translation: CASSQGGRQGNEQFF.

This chain connects TRBV25-1 to TRBJ2-7, with TRBD1 matching 8 bases. The CDR3 has 14 amino acids. Germline V gene lookup returns CDR1 MGHDK and CDR2 SYGVNS. With V trimmed by 9 bases and J by 4 bases, 11 bases remained unmatched. In DNA form, the CDR3 reads TGTGCCAGTTCCCCAGGGGGCTGGTTTTACGAGCAGTACTTC. This gives the protein CASSPGGWFYEQYF.

The V call is TRBV5-6, the J call TRBJ2-3; 7 positions agree with TRBD2. The length of the CDR3 is 14 residues. Losses at the gene ends were 6 bases for V and 3 bases for J; bases not matched to a gene: 7. Per the germline V gene, CDR1 is SGHDT and CDR2 is YYEEEE. The CDR3 region is CASTRRGGTDTQYF. In DNA, the CDR3 is TGTGCCAGCACACGGAGGGGAGGGACAGATACGCAGTATTTT. Based on the CDR3 plus reference TRBV5-6 and TRBJ2-3, the full variable domain is DAGVTQSPTHLIKTRGQQVTLRCSPKSGHDTVSWYQQALGQGPQFIFQYYEEEERQRGNFPDRFSGHQFPNYSSELNVNALLLGDSALYLCASTRRGGTDTQYFGPGTRLTVL.

This clone was counted only a few times. The rearrangement uses TRBV6-6 and TRBJ1-3, with D unresolved. The CDR3 spans 11 residues. Deletions cut 8 bases from V and 4 bases from J, with 6 bases between. CDR1 and CDR2 (germline): MNHNY, SVGAGI (reference sequence). The CDR3 DNA sequence: TGTGCCAGCGGAGGGGGAAACACCATATATTTT. It codes for CASGGGNTIYF.

The genes are TRBV2 and TRBJ2-3; maybe TRBD2 (6 bases). Trimming cost V 4 bases and J 0 bases, with 11 bases left between them. From germline, CDR1 is SNHLY and CDR2 FYNNEI. CDR3 length equals 15 residues. The CDR3 is CASSVLRGSTDTQYF. CDR3 coding DNA: TGTGCCAGCAGTGTTTTGCGGGGCAGCACAGATACGCAGTATTTT.

This clone was recorded once. The J gene is TRBJ1-2, the V gene TRBV5-4; tentative D call: TRBD1 (5 bases). V was cut by 0 bases and J by 7 bases, with 13 bases left in between. The CDR3 is 14 amino acids. Germline V CDR1 and CDR2: SGHNT, YYREEE (reference sequence). Here the CDR3 reads CASSLGGGDGGYTF. The DNA of the CDR3 is TGTGCCAGCAGCTTGGGCGGGGGTGATGGTGGCTACACCTTC.

The chain links TRBV5-1 to TRBJ2-3; 7 bases match TRBD2. The CDR3 is made up of 15 amino acids. J was trimmed by 2 bases and V by 2 bases; bases with no gene match: 5. Germline V lookup: CDR1 SGHRS, CDR2 YFSETQ. CDR3 sequence: CASSLASGVTDTQYF. As DNA, the CDR3 is TGCGCCAGCAGCTTAGCCAGCGGGGTCACAGATACGCAGTATTTT.

The chain combines TRBV4-3 with TRBJ2-3, with 16 bases fitting TRBD2. CDR3 length equals 17 residues. From germline, CDR1 is LGHNA and CDR2 YSLEER. J was trimmed by 4 bases and V by 4 bases; bases with no gene match: 5. The CDR3 coding sequence is TGCGCCAGCAGCCCAGGTGGGACTAGCGGGGGGGCAGATACGCAGTATTTT. Protein: CASSPGGTSGGADTQYF.

V and J are TRBV19 and TRBJ1-6; possible D gene TRBD1, 6 bases. Germline V gene data show CDR1 as LNHDA and CDR2 as SQIVND (reference sequence). The CDR3 loop spans 16 amino acids. The V end lost 5 bases, the J end lost 4 bases, and 15 bases lay between the germline ends. CDR3 protein: CASSARQVQYNSPLHF. The CDR3 DNA follows: TGTGCCAGTAGTGCGAGACAGGTCCAATATAATTCACCCCTCCACTTT.

This rearrangement joins TRBV12-5 to TRBJ1-2; D not certain. This CDR3 comprises 13 residues. Germline CDR1 LGHNT, CDR2 FRNRAP. Trimming left V 6 bases short and J 2 bases short, with 10 bases between. The chain's CDR3 is CASGLWQNYGYTF. The CDR3 DNA reads as TGTGCTAGTGGATTGTGGCAGAACTATGGCTACACCTTC.

The chain joins TRBV7-2 to TRBJ1-5; the D gene is possibly TRBD1 (6 bases). CDR3 length equals 15 residues. Trimming took 5 bases from V and 2 from J, leaving 13 bases between them. Germline V gene sequence: CDR1 SGHTA, CDR2 FQGNSA. The CDR3 region has the DNA TGTGCCAGCAGCGGACGGGGGGCCCGCAATCAGCCCCAGCATTTT. Translating gives CASSGRGARNQPQHF.

The V gene is TRBV10-3, the J gene TRBJ2-3, with 12 bases aligning to TRBD2. CDR1 and CDR2 from the germline V gene are ENHRY and SYGVKD. The CDR3 totals 16 residues. J was trimmed by 3 bases and V by 2 bases; bases with no gene match: 3. The CDR3, as DNA: TGTGCCATCAGTGAGGGACTAGCGGGGAGGACAGATACGCAGTATTTT. Translation gives CAISEGLAGRTDTQYF.

CDR3 region: CASRGTGGREQYF. CDR3 nucleotide sequence: TGTGCCAGCAGGGGCACAGGGGGCCGGGAGCAGTACTTC. V gene TRBV6-5 combines with J gene TRBJ2-7, with 9 nucleotides matching TRBD1. Germline V gives CDR1 MNHEY, CDR2 SVGAGI. CDR3 length equals 13 residues. V lost 6 bases and J lost 7; bases outside the gene matches: 7.

The V gene is TRBV19, the J gene TRBJ1-2, with D perhaps matching TRBD1 (6 bases). Trimming took off 4 bases at V and 2 bases at J, with 17 bases between the two ends. Germline CDR1 and CDR2: LNHDA and SQIVND (reference sequence). CDR3 length: 16 residues. The CDR3 bases are TGTGCCAGTAGTAGTGGCAGGGGAGTTTTGAACTATGGCTACACCTTC. This sequence encodes CASSSGRGVLNYGYTF. Filled out from reference TRBV19 and TRBJ1-2, the complete variable domain reads DGGITQSPKYLFRKEGQNVTLSCEQNLNHDAMYWYRQDPGQGLRLIYYSQIVNDFQKGDIAEGYSVSREKKESFPLTVTSAQKNPTAFYLCASSSGRGVLNYGYTFGSGTRLTVV.

V and J are TRBV7-3 and TRBJ2-7; 15 positions match TRBD2. Germline lookup yields CDR1 SGHTA and CDR2 FQGTGA. Losses at the gene ends were 0 bases for V and 4 bases for J; bases not matched to a gene: 4. The CDR3 length is 17 residues. CDR3 nucleotide sequence: TGTGCCAGCAGCTTAACGGGACTAGCGGGGGGTCGGTACGAGCAGTACTTC. This encodes CASSLTGLAGGRYEQYF. The complete variable domain, with remaining parts taken from reference TRBV7-3 and TRBJ2-7, reads GAGVSQTPSNKVTEKGKYVELRCDPISGHTALYWYRQSLGQGPEFLIYFQGTGAADDSGLPNDRFFAVRPEGSVSTLKIQRTERGDSAVYLCASSLTGLAGGRYEQYFGPGTRLTVT.

About this clone itself: The same CDR3 can be traced to other DNA sequences in this sample. V and J are TRBV30 and TRBJ1-6; no clear D gene. V shed 0 bases and J shed 10 bases, with 22 bases lying between them. The CDR3 is made up of 17 amino acids. Germline values: CDR1 GTSNPN, CDR2 SVGIG (reference sequence). The CDR3 sequence is CAWSVFPLTVGGSPLHF. In DNA form, the CDR3 reads TGTGCCTGGAGTGTTTTCCCTCTTACAGTAGGAGGGTCACCCCTCCACTTT.

The chain joins TRBV5-1 to TRBJ2-7, with TRBD2 matching 7 bases. This CDR3 has 14 residues. With 0 bases clipped from V and 6 bases from J, the junction kept 6 bases outside the gene matches. Germline CDR1 reads SGHRS; CDR2 reads YFSETQ. CDR3 coding DNA: TGCGCCAGCAGCTTGGTGTCCGGGGGGAGCGAGCAGTACTTC. It yields the protein CASSLVSGGSEQYF. The whole variable domain, filled in from reference TRBV5-1 and TRBJ2-7, reads KAGVTQTPRYLIKTRGQQVTLSCSPISGHRSVSWYQQTPGQGLQFLFEYFSETQRNKGNFPGRFSGRQFSNSRSEMNVSTLELGDSALYLCASSLVSGGSEQYFGPGTRLTVT.

Written as DNA, the CDR3 is TGTGCCAGCAGCGTACAGGGTTCCCTGGCGGACGAGCAGTACTTC. It encodes CASSVQGSLADEQYF. The chain joins TRBV9 to TRBJ2-7; tentatively, D is TRBD1 (5 bases). Germline lookup yields CDR1 SGDLS and CDR2 YYNGEE. Trimming left V 1 base short and J 5 bases short, with 16 bases between. The CDR3 contains 15 residues.

This clone was observed a few times. The chain carries TRBV5-1 and TRBJ1-2; no clear D. CDR3 length: 13 residues. Germline CDR1 SGHRS, CDR2 YFSETQ. Trimming stripped 4 bases from V and 3 bases from J, with 10 bases between. DNA for the CDR3: TGCGCCAGCAGCCTCCGGGAGGACTATGGCTACACCTTC. Translating it yields CASSLREDYGYTF.

The rearrangement joins TRBV30 to TRBJ2-7, with D perhaps matching TRBD1 (5 bases). This CDR3 is built from 15 residues. Germline values: CDR1 GTSNPN, CDR2 SVGIG (reference sequence). Trimming stripped 2 bases from V and 0 bases from J, with 14 bases between. CDR3 coding DNA: TGTGCCTGGAGTCCTACCCGACAGTTCTCCTACGAGCAGTACTTC. Protein product: CAWSPTRQFSYEQYF.

The chain is built from TRBV7-2 and TRBJ2-2; 9 bases fit TRBD2. The ends lost 5 bases at V and 6 bases at J; junction bases unmatched: 4. The CDR3 loop spans 14 amino acids. Germline CDR1 is SGHTA and CDR2 is FQGNSA. The CDR3 DNA reads TGTGCCAGCAGCCGCGGGGGGGCGGCCGGGGAGCTGTTTTTT. It encodes CASSRGGAAGELFF. Full variable domain (remainder filled in from reference TRBV7-2 and TRBJ2-2): GAGVSQSPSNKVTEKGKDVELRCDPISGHTALYWYRQSLGQGLEFLIYFQGNSAPDKSGLPSDRFSAERTGGSVSTLTIQRTQQEDSAVYLCASSRGGAAGELFFGEGSRLTVL.

The chain uses TRBV11-3 and TRBJ2-5; possible D gene TRBD2, 6 bases. The CDR3 extends over 14 amino acids. V was clipped by 4 bases and J by 5 bases, with 14 bases between them. CDR1 SGHNT and CDR2 YENEEA come from the germline V gene. CDR3 protein: CASSSRTIPETQYF. The CDR3 DNA reads as TGTGCCAGCAGCTCGAGGACTATTCCCGAGACCCAGTACTTC.

This clone was found once. V usage is TRBV5-4 and J usage is TRBJ2-2; maybe TRBD2 (5 bases). The CDR3 runs to 15 residues. V was trimmed by 2 bases and J by 1 base, leaving 9 bases between them. From germline, CDR1 is SGHNT and CDR2 YYREEE (reference sequence). In DNA form, the CDR3 reads TGTGCCAGCAGCTTTAGGGCGGGGAACACCGGGGAGCTGTTTTTT. Encoded protein: CASSFRAGNTGELFF.

The V call is TRBV5-4, the J call TRBJ2-2; possible D gene TRBD1, 6 bases. Trimming cost V 6 bases and J 1 base, with 10 bases left between them. CDR1 and CDR2 from the germline V gene are SGHNT and YYREEE (reference sequence). This CDR3 comprises 14 residues. CDR3 region: CASTRGGNTGELFF. The CDR3 DNA is TGTGCCAGCACCCGAGGGGGGAACACCGGGGAGCTGTTTTTT. The full variable domain, its missing parts supplied by reference TRBV5-4 and TRBJ2-2, is ETGVTQSPTHLIKTRGQQVTLRCSSQSGHNTVSWYQQALGQGPQFIFQYYREEENGRGNFPPRFSGLQFPNYSSELNVNALELDDSALYLCASTRGGNTGELFFGEGSRLTVL.

In the case of this clone: The junction and the germline gene differ at one end; a read error may be behind it. The chain links TRBV23-1 to TRBJ2-7; D not resolved. TRBV23-1 is an ORF for which the function is uncertain. This CDR3 region has 12 residues. The CDR3 region is CASTLPGRHADF. The CDR3 bases are TGCGCCAGCACTCTACCCGGCCGCCACGCGGACTTC.

The chain has TRBV7-2 and TRBJ2-5, with D possibly matching TRBD2 (5 bases). Germline loops: CDR1 SGHTA, CDR2 FQGNSA. The CDR3 extends over 13 amino acids. V was cut by 5 bases and J by 7 bases, with 14 bases left in between. For the CDR3, the DNA is TGTGCCAGCAGCACCGAAGCCGAGGGGACCCAGTACTTC. This translates into CASSTEAEGTQYF.